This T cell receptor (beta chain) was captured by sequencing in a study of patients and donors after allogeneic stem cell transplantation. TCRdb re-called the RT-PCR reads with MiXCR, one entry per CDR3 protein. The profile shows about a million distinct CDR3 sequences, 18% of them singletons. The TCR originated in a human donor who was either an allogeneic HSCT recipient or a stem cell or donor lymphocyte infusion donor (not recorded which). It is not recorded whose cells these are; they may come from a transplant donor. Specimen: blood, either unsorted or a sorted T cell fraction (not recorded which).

CDR3 in amino acids: CASSQRRNNEQFF. The CDR3 coding sequence is TGTGCCAGCAGCCAGCGCAGGAACAATGAGCAGTTCTTC. The rearrangement joins TRBV14 to TRBJ2-1; D is unresolved. Per germline, CDR1 SGHDN and CDR2 FVKESK. The CDR3 contains 13 residues. V was pared by 3 bases and J by 5 bases, with 8 bases between.